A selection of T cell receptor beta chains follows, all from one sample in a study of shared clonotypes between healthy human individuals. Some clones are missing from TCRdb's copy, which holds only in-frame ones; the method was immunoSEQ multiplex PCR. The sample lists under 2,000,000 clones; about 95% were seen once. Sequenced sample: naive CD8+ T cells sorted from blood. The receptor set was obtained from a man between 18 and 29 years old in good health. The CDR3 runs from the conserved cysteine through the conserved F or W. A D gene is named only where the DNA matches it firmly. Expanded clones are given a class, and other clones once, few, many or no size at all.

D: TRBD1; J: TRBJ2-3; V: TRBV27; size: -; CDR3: CASSWGQGIDTQYF; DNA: TGTGCCAGCAGCTGGGGACAGGGGATTGATACGCAGTATTTT
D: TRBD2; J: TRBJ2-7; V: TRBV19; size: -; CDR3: CASSNPLGLAGEYEQYF; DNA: TGTGCCAGTAGTAACCCCTTGGGACTAGCGGGAGAGTACGAGCAGTACTTC
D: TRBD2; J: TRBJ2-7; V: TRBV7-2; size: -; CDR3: CASSPSGIEQYF; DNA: TGTGCCAGCAGTCCTAGCGGGATCGAGCAGTACTTC
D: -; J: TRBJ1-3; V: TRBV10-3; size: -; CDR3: CAISESRLKSSGNTIYF; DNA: TGTGCCATCAGTGAGTCGCGGTTAAAGAGCTCTGGAAACACCATATATTTT
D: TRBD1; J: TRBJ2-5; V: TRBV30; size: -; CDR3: CAWSAQGVGETQYF; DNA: TGTGCCTGGAGTGCGCAGGGGGTAGGAGAGACCCAGTACTTC
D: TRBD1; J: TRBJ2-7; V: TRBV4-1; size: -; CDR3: CASSQAGQGAYEQYF; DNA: TGCGCCAGCAGCCAAGCAGGACAGGGGGCCTACGAGCAGTACTTC
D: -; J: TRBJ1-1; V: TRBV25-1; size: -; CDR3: CASSGGKNTEAFF; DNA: TGTGCCAGCAGTGGTGGAAAGAACACTGAAGCTTTCTTT
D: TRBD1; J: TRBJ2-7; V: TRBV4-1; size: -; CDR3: CASSPSGQGAYEQYF; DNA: TGCGCCAGCAGCCCCTCTGGACAGGGTGCCTACGAGCAGTACTTC
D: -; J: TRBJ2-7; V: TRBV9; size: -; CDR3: CASSPGVLYEQYF; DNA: TGTGCCAGCAGCCCGGGAGTCCTCTACGAGCAGTACTTC
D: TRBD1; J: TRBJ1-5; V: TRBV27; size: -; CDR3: CASSATSTGVGNQPQHF; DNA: TGTGCCAGCAGTGCCACCTCGACAGGGGTTGGCAATCAGCCCCAGCATTTT
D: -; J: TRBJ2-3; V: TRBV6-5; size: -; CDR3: CASSYSEGSDTQYF; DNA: TGTGCCAGCAGTTACTCGGAGGGGTCGGATACGCAGTATTTT
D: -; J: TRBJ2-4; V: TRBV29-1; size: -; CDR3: CSVDDGQNKNIQYF; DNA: TGCAGCGTTGACGACGGACAGAACAAAAACATTCAGTACTTC
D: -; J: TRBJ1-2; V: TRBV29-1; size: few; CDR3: CSVEDLQNYGYTF; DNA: TGCAGCGTTGAAGATCTGCAGAACTATGGCTACACCTTC
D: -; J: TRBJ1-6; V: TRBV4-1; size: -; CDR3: CASSQVGGYENSPLHF; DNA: TGCGCCAGCAGCCAAGTAGGGGGATATGAGAATTCACCCCTCCACTTT
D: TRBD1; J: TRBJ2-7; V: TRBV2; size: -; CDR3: CASSEWDRDYEQYF; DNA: TGTGCCAGCAGTGAATGGGACAGGGACTACGAGCAGTACTTC
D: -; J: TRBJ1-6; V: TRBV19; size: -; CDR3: CASSIDGGYNSPLHF; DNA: TGTGCCAGTAGTATAGATGGCGGTTATAATTCACCCCTCCACTTT
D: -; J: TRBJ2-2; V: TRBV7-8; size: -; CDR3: CASSPLSIGGELFF; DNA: TGTGCCAGCAGCCCTCTTAGCATAGGCGGGGAGCTGTTTTTT
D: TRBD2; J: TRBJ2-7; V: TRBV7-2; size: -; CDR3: CASSLGLAETYEQYF; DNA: TGTGCCAGCAGCCTCGGACTAGCGGAAACCTACGAGCAGTACTTC
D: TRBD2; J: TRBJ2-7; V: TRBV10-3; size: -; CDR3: CAISESTGRESYEQYF; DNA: TGTGCCATCAGTGAGTCGACGGGGCGGGAGAGCTACGAGCAGTACTTC
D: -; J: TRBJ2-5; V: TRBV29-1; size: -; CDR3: CSVQAGLQETQYF; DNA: TGCAGCGTGCAGGCAGGGCTACAAGAGACCCAGTACTTC
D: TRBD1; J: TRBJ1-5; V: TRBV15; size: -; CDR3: CATSLDRASNQPQHF; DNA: TGTGCCACCAGCCTGGACAGGGCTAGCAATCAGCCCCAGCATTTT
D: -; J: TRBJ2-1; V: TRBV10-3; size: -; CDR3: CATRDAEGEQFF; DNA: TGTGCCACTAGGGACGCTGAAGGTGAGCAGTTCTTC
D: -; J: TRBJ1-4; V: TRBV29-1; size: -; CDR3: CSAPGLSNEKLFF; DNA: TGCAGCGCCCCGGGCTTATCTAATGAAAAACTGTTTTTT
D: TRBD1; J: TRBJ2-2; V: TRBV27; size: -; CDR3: CASSLRTGVETGELFF; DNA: TGTGCCAGCAGTTTAAGGACAGGGGTAGAAACCGGGGAGCTGTTTTTT
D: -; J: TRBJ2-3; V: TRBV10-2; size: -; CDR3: CASSESSLLLFTDTQYF; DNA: TGCGCCAGCAGTGAGTCTTCACTACTCCTCTTCACAGATACGCAGTATTTT
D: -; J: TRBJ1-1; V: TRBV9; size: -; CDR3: CASSVAEGTEAFF; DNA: TGTGCCAGCAGCGTAGCCGAGGGGACTGAAGCTTTCTTT
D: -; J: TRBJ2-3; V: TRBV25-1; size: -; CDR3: CASKDAVGNTDTQYF; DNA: TGTGCCAGCAAAGACGCGGTAGGGAACACAGATACGCAGTATTTT
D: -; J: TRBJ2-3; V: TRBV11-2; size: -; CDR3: CASSYADSHVFTDTQYF; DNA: TGTGCCAGCAGCTACGCCGACTCCCACGTATTTACAGATACGCAGTATTTT
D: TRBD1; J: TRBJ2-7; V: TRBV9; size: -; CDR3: CASSVGDSNSYEQYF; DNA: TGTGCCAGCAGCGTAGGGGACAGCAACTCCTACGAGCAGTACTTC